What follows are 14 T cell receptor beta chains derived from one specimen sequenced in a study of blood T cell repertoires in COVID-19. Repertoires were generated with immunoSEQ multiplex PCR, while TCRdb's copy carries only in-frame clones and drops some. The profile shows hundreds of thousands of clones, around 87% of them singletons. The sample comprised PBMCs or T cells enriched from blood (not recorded which). The receptors originated from a man aged 30-40 years who had recovered from COVID-19.

The V call is TRBV5-6, the J call TRBJ1-5, with D maybe TRBD1 (5 bases). V shed 3 bases and J shed 6 bases, with 16 bases lying between them. Per the germline V gene, CDR1 is SGHDT and CDR2 is YYEEEE. The length of the CDR3 is 15 residues. CDR3 protein: CASSSRWGGGQPQHF. For the CDR3, the DNA is TGTGCCAGCAGCTCACGCTGGGGGGGTGGTCAGCCCCAGCATTTT.

This chain joins TRBV7-2 and TRBJ2-4, with 7 bases lining up with TRBD1. V gave up 6 bases and J gave up 7 bases; unmatched junction bases: 12. Germline V gives CDR1 SGHTA, CDR2 FQGNSA. This CDR3 region has 15 residues. CDR3 residues: CASRRSPGTANIQYF. CDR3 DNA: TGTGCCAGCAGACGTAGCCCCGGGACAGCCAACATTCAGTACTTC.

This clone was picked up a small number of times. The chain couples TRBV19 to TRBJ1-1; D is unclear. Germline assignment: CDR1 LNHDA and CDR2 SQIVND (reference sequence). V lost 3 bases, J lost 1 base, and 6 bases lay in between. This CDR3 region has 13 residues. CDR3 sequence (DNA): TGTGCCAGTAGTATGTTCGGGAACACTGAAGCTTTCTTT. Translation: CASSMFGNTEAFF.

This chain joins TRBV11-3 and TRBJ2-7; no clear D. Trimming took 3 bases from V and 0 from J, leaving 6 bases between them. In germline, CDR1 is SGHNT, CDR2 YENEEA. This CDR3 comprises 13 residues. CDR3 residues: CASSFSFSYEQYF. Written as DNA, the CDR3 is TGTGCCAGCAGCTTCTCCTTCTCCTACGAGCAGTACTTC.

This clone has only one observation. The rearrangement uses TRBV20-1 and TRBJ2-7; D remains unclear. The germline V and J ends were trimmed by 3 bases and 9 bases, with 12 bases remaining between them. The CDR3 runs 11 residues. CDR1 DFQATT and CDR2 SNEGSKA come from the germline V gene (reference sequence). In DNA form, the CDR3 reads TGCAGTGCTAGTTATAGCCTGCGGCAGTACTTC. Amino acids: CSASYSLRQYF.

This clone was recorded once. The chain recombines TRBV5-1 with TRBJ2-7, with a tentative D call TRBD1 (6 bases). CDR3 length: 13 residues. The V gene's germline CDR1 is SGHRS and CDR2 YFSETQ. Deletions cut 4 bases from V and 3 bases from J, with 11 bases between. This CDR3 is CASSHGRGYEQYF. CDR3 nucleotide sequence: TGCGCCAGCAGCCACGGCAGGGGCTACGAGCAGTACTTC.

The chain couples TRBV24-1 to TRBJ1-2; the D gene is possibly TRBD1 (5 bases). This CDR3 is 13 amino acids long. With 3 bases removed from V and 7 bases from J, the gap between germline ends came to 11 bases. Germline CDR1 reads KGHDR; CDR2 reads SFDVKD. CDR3 region: CATSDMGGGGYTF. The DNA for the CDR3 is TGTGCCACCAGTGATATGGGGGGAGGTGGCTACACCTTC.

This chain uses TRBV11-3 with TRBJ2-5, with D maybe TRBD2 (5 bases). Looked up from germline, CDR1 is SGHNT and CDR2 is YENEEA. The V gene lost 1 base and the J gene lost 5 bases, with 11 bases spanning the gap. This CDR3 is 14 amino acids long. The CDR3 loop is CASSLGSAGETQYF. In DNA, the CDR3 is TGTGCCAGCAGCTTAGGTAGCGCCGGGGAGACCCAGTACTTC.

The genes are TRBV30 and TRBJ2-5, with D possibly matching TRBD1 (5 bases). Trimming stripped 3 bases from V and 0 bases from J, with 11 bases between. The CDR3 runs 14 residues. Germline CDR1 reads GTSNPN; CDR2 reads SVGIG (reference sequence). The CDR3 reads CAWSGGANQETQYF. The CDR3 region has the DNA TGTGCCTGGAGCGGTGGGGCGAACCAAGAGACCCAGTACTTC.

V usage is TRBV28 and J usage is TRBJ1-1, with TRBD1 matching over 9 bases. This CDR3 contains 16 residues. The junction had 3 bases not matched to a gene; V was cut back by 0 bases and J by 1 base. Looked up from germline, CDR1 is MDHEN and CDR2 is SYDVKM. CDR3 coding DNA: TGTGCCAGCAGTTTATGGACAGGGGGAGAGAACACTGAAGCTTTCTTT. Its translation is CASSLWTGGENTEAFF.

This chain links TRBV7-9 with TRBJ2-7; no clear D gene. Germline V gene lookup returns CDR1 SEHNR and CDR2 FQNEAQ (reference sequence). This CDR3 region has 15 residues. V lost 2 bases, J lost 1 base, and 12 bases lay in between. CDR3 sequence reads: CASSLRGSGSYEQYF. The CDR3 nucleotides read TGTGCCAGCAGCTTACGAGGAAGTGGGTCCTACGAGCAGTACTTC.

The chain is built from TRBV2 and TRBJ2-4; 12 bases agree with TRBD2. The V gene's germline CDR1 is SNHLY and CDR2 FYNNEI. The CDR3 loop spans 15 amino acids. Trimming took 6 bases from V and 1 from J; bases not matched to a gene: 1. The CDR3 DNA sequence: TGTGCCAGCAGCACTAGCGGGGGGGCCAAAAACATTCAGTACTTC. This codes for CASSTSGGAKNIQYF.

This clone occurred once. The J gene is TRBJ1-2, the V gene TRBV7-8; D is unclear. The V end was cut by 6 bases, the J end by 1 base, with 18 bases between. Germline V gives CDR1 SGHVS, CDR2 FQNEAQ. The CDR3 length is 16 residues. The CDR3 region is CASSPPPPDYNYGYTF. The CDR3 DNA reads as TGTGCCAGCAGTCCGCCTCCGCCGGACTATAACTATGGCTACACCTTC.

CDR3 residues: CASGTPGPGNTIYF. CDR3 nucleotide sequence: TGTGCCAGCGGGACACCGGGGCCTGGAAACACCATATATTTT. V gene TRBV28 combines with J gene TRBJ1-3, with D maybe TRBD1 (6 bases). Trimming took off 8 bases at V and 2 bases at J, with 13 bases between the two ends. This CDR3 has 14 residues. From germline, CDR1 is MDHEN and CDR2 SYDVKM. Combining the CDR3 with reference TRBV28 and TRBJ1-3 gives the whole variable domain DVKVTQSSRYLVKRTGEKVFLECVQDMDHENMFWYRQDPGLGLRLIYFSYDVKMKEKGDIPEGYSVSREKKERFSLILESASTNQTSMYLCASGTPGPGNTIYFGEGSWLTVV.